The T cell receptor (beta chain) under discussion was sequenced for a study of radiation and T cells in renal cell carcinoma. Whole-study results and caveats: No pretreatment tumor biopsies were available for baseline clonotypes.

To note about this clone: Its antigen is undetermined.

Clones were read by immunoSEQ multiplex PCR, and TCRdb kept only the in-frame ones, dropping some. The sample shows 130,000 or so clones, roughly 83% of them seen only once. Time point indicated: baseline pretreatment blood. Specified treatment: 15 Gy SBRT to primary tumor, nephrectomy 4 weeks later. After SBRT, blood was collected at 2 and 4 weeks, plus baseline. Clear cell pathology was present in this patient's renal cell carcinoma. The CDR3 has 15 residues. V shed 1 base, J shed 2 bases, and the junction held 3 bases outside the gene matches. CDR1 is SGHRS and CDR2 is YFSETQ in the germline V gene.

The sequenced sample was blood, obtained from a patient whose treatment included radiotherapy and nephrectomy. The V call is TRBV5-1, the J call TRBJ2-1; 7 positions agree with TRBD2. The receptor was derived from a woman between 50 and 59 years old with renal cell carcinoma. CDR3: CASSLTGGAYNEQFF. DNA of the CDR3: TGCGCCAGCAGCTTGACGGGGGGAGCCTACAATGAGCAGTTCTTC.